The clone carrying this T cell receptor (beta chain) was counted once. A junction boundary mismatches the germline segment, possibly from a read error. TCRdb's table, derived via immunoSEQ multiplex PCR, lists solely in-frame clones and lacks some. Of over 300,000 clones detected, 90% appear once; the ten largest clones hold 6.5%. The CDR3 runs 15 residues. Germline assignment: CDR1 MDHEN and CDR2 SYDVKM. This specimen belongs to a study of blood T cell repertoires in COVID-19. Material for sequencing was peripheral blood. The genes are TRBV28 and TRBJ1-5; 8 nucleotides align to TRBD1. This TCR derives from a man younger than 30 with active or convalescent COVID-19. The DNA for the CDR3 is TGTGCCAGCAGATTGGACGACAGGGGCAACCAGCCCCAGCATTTT. Protein: CASRLDDRGNQPQHF.